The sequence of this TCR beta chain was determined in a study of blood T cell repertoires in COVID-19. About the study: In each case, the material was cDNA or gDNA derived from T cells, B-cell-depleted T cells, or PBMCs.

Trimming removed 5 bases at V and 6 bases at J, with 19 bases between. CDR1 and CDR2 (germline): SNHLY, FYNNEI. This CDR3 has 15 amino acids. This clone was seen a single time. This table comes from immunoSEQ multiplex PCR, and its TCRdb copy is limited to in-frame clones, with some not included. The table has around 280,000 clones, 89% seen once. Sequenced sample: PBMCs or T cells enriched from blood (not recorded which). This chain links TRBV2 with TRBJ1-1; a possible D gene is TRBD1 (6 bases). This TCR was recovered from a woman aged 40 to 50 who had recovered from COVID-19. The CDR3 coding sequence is TGTGCCAGCAGTCTCGGTCAGACAGGAGTCGCTGAAGCTTTCTTT. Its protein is CASSLGQTGVAEAFF.